The 9 T cell receptor beta chains below all came from one sample that was sequenced in a study of T cells after yellow fever vaccination. TCRdb itself ran the 5' RACE reads through MiXCR, one entry per CDR3 protein. The table has some 600,000 distinct CDR3 sequences, about a sixth seen once; the top ten hold 17%. The material sequenced was PBMCs, taken more than 4 days after the first yellow fever vaccination. All receptors derive from a young man who received the YFV17D yellow fever vaccine.

The gene calls are TRBV4-1 and TRBJ2-6, with D possibly TRBD1 on 5 matching bases. CDR1 is MGHRA, CDR2 YSYEKL, per germline. The CDR3 is 21 amino acids. V was trimmed by 0 bases and J by 0 bases, leaving 21 bases between them. The CDR3: CASSQDLDSQVWGSGANVLTF. For the CDR3, the DNA is TGCGCCAGCAGCCAAGATCTTGACAGTCAGGTATGGGGCTCTGGGGCCAACGTCCTGACTTTC.

The chain links TRBV7-3 to TRBJ2-1; 7 bases map to TRBD2. V lost 5 bases and J lost 6; bases outside the gene matches: 10. This CDR3 spans 15 amino acids. Germline CDR1 is SGHTA and CDR2 is FQGTGA. The CDR3 protein is CASSRPGTKGNEQFF. Here the CDR3 DNA reads TGTGCCAGCAGCCGACCGGGGACTAAGGGCAATGAGCAGTTCTTC.

The chain combines TRBV3-1 with TRBJ2-1, with unresolved D. V dropped 3 bases and J dropped 7 bases, with 13 bases sitting between them. The CDR3 spans 14 residues. Germline CDR1 and CDR2: LGHDT and YNNKEL (reference sequence). In DNA, the CDR3 is TGTGCCAGCAGCCAGGTCTCGGAAGGGAATGAGCAGTTCTTC. This sequence encodes CASSQVSEGNEQFF.

This chain connects TRBV11-2 to TRBJ1-2, with D uncertain. CDR1 SGHAT and CDR2 FQNNGV come from the germline V gene. The germline V and J ends were trimmed by 5 bases and 8 bases, with 9 bases remaining between them. The CDR3 runs 11 residues. The CDR3 DNA sequence: TGTGCCAGCAGCCGTGAAGGCGGCTACACCTTC. This gives the protein CASSREGGYTF. Using reference TRBV11-2 and TRBJ1-2 for the parts outside the CDR3, the full variable domain is EAGVAQSPRYKIIEKRQSVAFWCNPISGHATLYWYQQILGQGPKLLIQFQNNGVVDDSQLPKDRFSAERLKGVDSTLKIQPAKLEDSAVYLCASSREGGYTFGSGTRLTVV.

This clonotype was recorded a few times. The chain is built from TRBV20-1 and TRBJ1-1; D is unresolved. CDR3 length: 13 residues. Germline values: CDR1 DFQATT, CDR2 SNEGSKA (reference sequence). V lost 0 bases to trimming and J lost 8 bases, with 13 bases between them. The CDR3 sequence is CSARDPRVAEAFF. DNA for the CDR3: TGCAGTGCTAGAGACCCGCGAGTGGCCGAAGCTTTCTTT.

This clonotype was counted only a few times. This may be a read error: a much more frequent sequence differs by one nucleotide. The chain has TRBV4-1 and TRBJ1-1, with D perhaps TRBD1 (5 bases). The CDR3 is made up of 15 amino acids. CDR1 and CDR2 (germline): MGHRA, YSYEKL. Trimming shortened V by 0 bases and J by 0 bases, and 8 bases separated the two germline ends. CDR3 nucleotides: TGCGCCAGCAGCCAAGATGGGGGGATGAACACTGAAGCTTTCTTT. Its protein product is CASSQDGGMNTEAFF.

The gene calls are TRBV12-3 or TRBV12-4 and TRBJ1-1; TRBD1 matches at 8 bases. The CDR3 extends over 11 amino acids. The ends lost 8 bases at V and 10 bases at J; junction bases unmatched: 6. The CDR3 protein is CASGYRGGAFF. CDR3 DNA sequence: TGTGCCAGCGGGTACAGGGGGGGAGCTTTCTTT.

This clonotype was recorded a few times. The gene calls are TRBV15 and TRBJ1-1; D gene unclear. Trimming left V 1 base short and J 3 bases short, with 6 bases between. Germline-derived CDR1 and CDR2 are LNHNV and YYDKDF (reference sequence). The CDR3 runs to 13 residues. CDR3 region: CATSRASDTEAFF. Here the CDR3 DNA reads TGTGCCACCAGCAGAGCGTCTGACACTGAAGCTTTCTTT.

This clonotype occurred a few times. The chain couples TRBV6-5 to TRBJ1-2, with 7 bases identical to TRBD1. Per the germline V gene, CDR1 is MNHEY and CDR2 is SVGAGI. V lost 0 bases to trimming and J lost 5 bases; unmatched junction nucleotides: 3. This CDR3 is 14 amino acids long. The CDR3, as DNA: TGTGCCAGCAGTTACTCGAAGACAGGGTATGGCTACACCTTC. This gives the protein CASSYSKTGYGYTF.